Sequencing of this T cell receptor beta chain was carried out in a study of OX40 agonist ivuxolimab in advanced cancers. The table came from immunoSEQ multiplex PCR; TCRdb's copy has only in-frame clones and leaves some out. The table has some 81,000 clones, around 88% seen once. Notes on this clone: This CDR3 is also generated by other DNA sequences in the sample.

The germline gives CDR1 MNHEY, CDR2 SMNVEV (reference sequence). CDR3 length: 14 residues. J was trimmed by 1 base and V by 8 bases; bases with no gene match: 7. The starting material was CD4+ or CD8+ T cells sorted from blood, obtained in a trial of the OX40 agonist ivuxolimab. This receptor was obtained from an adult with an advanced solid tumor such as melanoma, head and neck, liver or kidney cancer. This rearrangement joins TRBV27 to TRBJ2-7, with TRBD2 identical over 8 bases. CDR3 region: CASSRGGRSYEQYF. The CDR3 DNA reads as TGTGCCAGCTCCCGCGGGGGGCGGTCCTACGAGCAGTACTTC.